Shown below are 30 T cell receptor beta chains from a single sample sequenced in a study of blood T cell repertoires in COVID-19. Using immunoSEQ multiplex PCR, the repertoire was profiled, and TCRdb retains in-frame clones only, with some absent. The data contain approximately 97,000 clones, 90% of them singletons. Sequenced input: peripheral blood. The receptors were gathered from a man between 60 and 75 years old with acute or convalescent COVID-19.

The CDR3 here is CAWSQGGAGGNTIYF. Here the CDR3 DNA reads TGTGCCTGGAGCCAAGGGGGCGCGGGTGGAAACACCATATATTTT. The chain links TRBV30 to TRBJ1-3; 7 nucleotides line up with TRBD1. The CDR3 consists of 15 residues. With 3 bases clipped from V and 3 bases from J, the junction kept 8 bases outside the gene matches. From germline, CDR1 is GTSNPN and CDR2 SVGIG (reference sequence).

This chain joins TRBV30 and TRBJ1-5, with D unresolved. Per the germline V gene, CDR1 is GTSNPN and CDR2 is SVGIG (reference sequence). There are 13 residues in the CDR3. The V and J ends lost 2 bases and 0 bases respectively, with 5 bases between them. In DNA form, the CDR3 reads TGTGCCTGGAGTATCCGTAGCAATCAGCCCCAGCATTTT. Protein: CAWSIRSNQPQHF.

This CDR3 is CASSFTGGRQPQHF. CDR3 bases: TGTGCCAGCAGCTTCACAGGGGGTCGACAGCCCCAGCATTTT. The chain carries TRBV7-2 and TRBJ1-5; 8 bases match TRBD1. The trim removed 3 bases at V and 7 bases at J, leaving 5 bases unmatched. Germline CDR1 SGHTA, CDR2 FQGNSA. This CDR3 is built from 14 residues.

This clone was counted between two and nine times. V and J are TRBV5-1 and TRBJ1-1, with D maybe TRBD1 (5 bases). CDR1 is SGHRS and CDR2 is YFSETQ in the germline V gene. V was clipped by 4 bases and J by 1 base, with 11 bases between them. This CDR3 is 14 amino acids long. The CDR3 coding sequence is TGCGCCAGCAGCCGGGGAGGGGCGAACACTGAAGCTTTCTTT. Protein product: CASSRGGANTEAFF.

The chain employs TRBV6-5 and TRBJ1-6; 8 nucleotides match TRBD1. The J segment lost 1 base and the V segment lost 8 bases, leaving 4 bases of the junction unmatched. Germline-derived CDR1 and CDR2 are MNHEY and SVGAGI. The CDR3 extends over 15 amino acids. This chain's CDR3 is CASSTGASYNSPLHF. The CDR3 nucleotides read TGTGCCAGCTCGACAGGGGCGTCCTATAATTCACCCCTCCACTTT.

The V and J genes are TRBV7-2 and TRBJ2-1; D may be TRBD2 (6 bases). CDR3 length equals 16 residues. Germline-derived CDR1 and CDR2 are SGHTA and FQGNSA. V lost 5 bases and J lost 3, with 17 bases in between. The DNA of the CDR3 is TGTGCCAGCAGCCGGCGGGTGCGGGGCCTCTACAATGAGCAGTTCTTC. This gives the protein CASSRRVRGLYNEQFF.

This clone was seen only a few times. The chain uses TRBV19 and TRBJ1-1; 8 positions agree with TRBD1. Germline V lookup: CDR1 LNHDA, CDR2 SQIVND (reference sequence). V gave up 7 bases and J gave up 5 bases; unmatched junction bases: 9. The CDR3 sequence is 14 residues long. CDR3: CASIQTGEGTEAFF. Here the CDR3 DNA reads TGTGCCAGTATCCAGACAGGGGAAGGTACTGAAGCTTTCTTT.

J is TRBJ1-5 and V is TRBV5-1; the D is unclear. CDR3 length equals 15 residues. Per germline, CDR1 SGHRS and CDR2 YFSETQ. V shed 4 bases and J shed 7 bases, with 18 bases lying between them. DNA of the CDR3: TGCGCCAGCAGCACGGGAGAGGGTACGAGGCAGCCCCAGCATTTT. Protein product: CASSTGEGTRQPQHF.

This chain uses TRBV9 with TRBJ1-2; weak D call: TRBD1 (6 bases). The germline V and J ends were trimmed by 0 bases and 6 bases, with 18 bases remaining between them. In germline, CDR1 is SGDLS, CDR2 YYNGEE. The CDR3 consists of 16 residues. CDR3 coding DNA: TGTGCCAGCAGCGTAGGTGGTTCGGGCAGGGGAAATGGCTACACCTTC. This sequence encodes CASSVGGSGRGNGYTF.

This clone has a single count. The rearrangement uses TRBV19 and TRBJ1-2, with a tentative D call TRBD1 (6 bases). The V end lost 7 bases, the J end lost 4 bases, and 19 bases lay between the germline ends. Germline values: CDR1 LNHDA, CDR2 SQIVND (reference sequence). The CDR3 spans 15 residues. DNA for the CDR3: TGTGCCAGTAACTCTGGTTGGGACAAGGGCTATGGCTACACCTTC. Translating gives CASNSGWDKGYGYTF.

This chain joins TRBV5-1 and TRBJ1-2, with 7 bases that match TRBD1. J gave up 4 bases and V 5 bases, and 5 bases lay outside the gene matches. CDR3 length: 13 residues. From germline, CDR1 is SGHRS and CDR2 YFSETQ. CDR3 DNA: TGCGCCAGCAGTAGAGACAGGGCCTATGGCTACACCTTC. Residues: CASSRDRAYGYTF.

This clone was seen once. The gene calls are TRBV6-6 and TRBJ2-7; 10 positions match TRBD1. Germline loops: CDR1 MNHNY, CDR2 SVGAGI (reference sequence). The CDR3 contains 14 residues. V shed 6 bases and J 3 bases; nucleotides not matched to a gene: 5. The CDR3: CASRQGQGHYEQYV. The CDR3 DNA reads as TGTGCCAGCAGGCAGGGACAGGGGCACTACGAGCAGTACGTC.

This chain uses TRBV2 with TRBJ1-3, with D unclear. Germline-derived CDR1 and CDR2 are SNHLY and FYNNEI. The CDR3 spans 15 residues. Between the trimmed V and J ends, which lost 2 bases and 0 bases, there was a span of 8 bases. CDR3 loop: CASSEILLSGNTIYF. The CDR3 coding sequence is TGTGCCAGCAGTGAAATACTCCTCTCTGGAAACACCATATATTTT. The full variable domain, in which reference TRBV2 and TRBJ1-3 provide the parts outside the CDR3, is EPEVTQTPSHQVTQMGQEVILRCVPISNHLYFYWYRQILGQKVEFLVSFYNNEISEKSEIFDDQFSVERPDGSNFTLKIRSTKLEDSAMYFCASSEILLSGNTIYFGEGSWLTVV.

The chain combines TRBV7-9 with TRBJ2-2; tentative D call: TRBD2 (6 bases). The V gene lost 2 bases and the J gene lost 9 bases, with 16 bases spanning the gap. This CDR3 has 15 amino acids. CDR1 SEHNR and CDR2 FQNEAQ come from the germline V gene (reference sequence). The CDR3 protein is CASSLRRESDRELFF. The CDR3 DNA sequence: TGTGCCAGCAGCTTACGGAGGGAATCTGACAGGGAGCTGTTTTTT.

The chain joins TRBV19 to TRBJ1-1, with 12 bases fitting TRBD1. CDR1 is LNHDA, CDR2 SQIVND, per germline (reference sequence). The CDR3 contains 14 residues. The V and J ends lost 8 bases and 3 bases, in that order; junction bases with no gene match: 4. For the CDR3, the DNA is TGTGCCAGTGGGACAGGGGGCGCGGACACTGAAGCTTTCTTT. Translating it yields CASGTGGADTEAFF.

The genes are TRBV5-1 and TRBJ2-5, with 11 bases identical to TRBD2. The germline V gene has CDR1 SGHRS and CDR2 YFSETQ. The CDR3 is 14 amino acids. V lost 6 bases, J lost 4 bases, and 5 bases stayed unmatched. This chain's CDR3 is CASTLAGGRETQYF. CDR3 DNA: TGCGCCAGCACCCTAGCGGGGGGAAGAGAGACCCAGTACTTC.

V gene TRBV2 combines with J gene TRBJ1-1; 8 bases match TRBD1. This CDR3 spans 15 amino acids. In germline, CDR1 is SNHLY, CDR2 FYNNEI. Trimming at V came to 6 bases and at J to 3 bases, leaving 9 bases not matched to a gene. CDR3: CASSRQGKWDTEAFF. The CDR3 DNA is TGTGCCAGCAGCCGACAGGGGAAGTGGGACACTGAAGCTTTCTTT.

This chain connects TRBV12-3 or TRBV12-4 to TRBJ1-2; D is ambiguous. This CDR3 spans 12 amino acids. With 5 bases removed from V and 8 bases from J, the gap between germline ends came to 12 bases. CDR3: CASSTGYGGYTF. The CDR3, as DNA: TGTGCCAGCAGTACCGGGTACGGGGGCTACACCTTC.

The V call is TRBV10-3, the J call TRBJ2-1; 11 nucleotides agree with TRBD2. V was clipped by 0 bases and J by 4 bases; unmatched bases: 14. This CDR3 spans 20 amino acids. Germline CDR1 ENHRY, CDR2 SYGVKD. This CDR3 is CAISESWLAGGGGLYNEQFF. The CDR3, as DNA: TGTGCCATCAGTGAGTCGTGGCTAGCGGGGGGCGGGGGCCTTTACAATGAGCAGTTCTTC.

V and J are TRBV30 and TRBJ1-1; D is uncertain. The ends were cut back, 4 bases at V and 6 bases at J, with 12 bases in the middle. This CDR3 is built from 12 residues. Germline V gene lookup returns CDR1 GTSNPN and CDR2 SVGIG (reference sequence). The CDR3 loop reads CAWIPDSPEAFF. Written as DNA, the CDR3 is TGTGCCTGGATTCCGGACTCACCTGAAGCTTTCTTT.

V gene TRBV30 combines with J gene TRBJ1-6, with D maybe TRBD1 (5 bases). CDR3 length equals 13 residues. The V and J ends lost 3 bases and 9 bases respectively, with 12 bases between them. The germline V gene encodes CDR1 GTSNPN and CDR2 SVGIG (reference sequence). This chain's CDR3 is CAWSSGQGSPLHF. CDR3 nucleotide sequence: TGTGCCTGGAGCTCGGGCCAGGGTTCACCCCTCCACTTT.

V gene TRBV5-6 combines with J gene TRBJ1-1; D is unresolved. The CDR3 extends over 13 amino acids. V shed 2 bases and J shed 6 bases, with 11 bases lying between them. Germline-derived CDR1 and CDR2 are SGHDT and YYEEEE. The CDR3 loop is CASSLRVGSEAFF. The CDR3 nucleotides are TGTGCCAGCAGCTTAAGAGTGGGCTCTGAAGCTTTCTTT.

This clone was seen a single time. J is TRBJ2-5 and V is TRBV12-5; D ambiguous. The CDR3 totals 16 residues. V lost 1 base and J 4 bases, leaving 16 bases between the germline ends. Germline CDR1 reads LGHNT; CDR2 reads FRNRAP. The CDR3 spells CASGLETSRVPETQYF. DNA for the CDR3: TGTGCTAGTGGTTTGGAGACTTCCCGAGTTCCAGAGACCCAGTACTTC.

The gene calls are TRBV5-4 and TRBJ2-1, with 9 bases fitting TRBD1. Germline V gene data show CDR1 as SGHNT and CDR2 as YYREEE (reference sequence). V gave up 4 bases and J gave up 4 bases; unmatched junction bases: 9. This CDR3 is 16 amino acids long. Here the CDR3 reads CASSVGGTGKYNEQFF. Here the CDR3 DNA reads TGTGCCAGCAGCGTGGGCGGGACAGGGAAATACAATGAGCAGTTCTTC.

The rearrangement uses TRBV5-1 and TRBJ2-7, with 7 bases aligning to TRBD1. Germline V gene lookup returns CDR1 SGHRS and CDR2 YFSETQ. The trim removed 2 bases at V and 2 bases at J, leaving 7 bases unmatched. The CDR3 extends over 15 amino acids. CDR3 DNA sequence: TGCGCCAGCAGCTTTCTAACGACAGGGACCTACGAGCAGTACTTC. It yields the protein CASSFLTTGTYEQYF.

The rearrangement joins TRBV15 to TRBJ1-5; the D gene is possibly TRBD1 (6 bases). The CDR3 consists of 15 residues. The V and J ends lost 8 bases and 0 bases respectively, with 14 bases between them. CDR1 is LNHNV, CDR2 YYDKDF, per germline (reference sequence). CDR3 amino acids: CATSNRAYSNQPQHF. CDR3 DNA: TGTGCCACCTCGAACAGGGCTTATAGCAATCAGCCCCAGCATTTT. Filled out from reference TRBV15 and TRBJ1-5, the complete variable domain reads DAMVIQNPRYQVTQFGKPVTLSCSQTLNHNVMYWYQQKSSQAPKLLFHYYDKDFNNEADTPDNFQSRRPNTSFCFLDIRSPGLGDTAMYLCATSNRAYSNQPQHFGDGTRLSIL.

This chain connects TRBV5-6 to TRBJ1-4, with a weak D call TRBD1 (6 bases). The germline V and J ends were trimmed by 4 bases and 5 bases, with 15 bases remaining between them. The CDR3 sequence is 15 residues long. Per germline, CDR1 SGHDT and CDR2 YYEEEE. For the CDR3, the DNA is TGTGCCAGCAGCCGAGATGGGACAATCAATGAAAAACTGTTTTTT. Residues: CASSRDGTINEKLFF.

This rearrangement joins TRBV28 to TRBJ1-4; possible D gene TRBD1, 6 bases. The CDR3 is 15 amino acids. Germline V gene sequence: CDR1 MDHEN, CDR2 SYDVKM. Trimming cost V 7 bases and J 7 bases, with 19 bases left between them. The CDR3 nucleotides are TGTGCCAGCAATCACCCGACCAGGGGTGGTGAAAAACTGTTTTTT. This encodes CASNHPTRGGEKLFF.

J is TRBJ2-2 and V is TRBV5-4; D call uncertain. Germline V lookup: CDR1 SGHNT, CDR2 YYREEE (reference sequence). V gave up 4 bases and J gave up 1 base, with 5 bases separating them. The length of the CDR3 is 13 residues. The DNA of the CDR3 is TGTGCCAGCAGCCCCAGGAACACCGGGGAGCTGTTTTTT. Protein: CASSPRNTGELFF.

The gene calls are TRBV5-1 and TRBJ1-6; possibly TRBD1 for D (5 bases). Trimming took off 4 bases at V and 10 bases at J, with 15 bases between the two ends. Germline CDR1 and CDR2: SGHRS and YFSETQ. The CDR3 covers 14 residues. The CDR3 coding sequence is TGCGCCAGCAGCCCTGGGGGGGGGTGGTCACCCCTCCACTTT. This encodes CASSPGGGWSPLHF.